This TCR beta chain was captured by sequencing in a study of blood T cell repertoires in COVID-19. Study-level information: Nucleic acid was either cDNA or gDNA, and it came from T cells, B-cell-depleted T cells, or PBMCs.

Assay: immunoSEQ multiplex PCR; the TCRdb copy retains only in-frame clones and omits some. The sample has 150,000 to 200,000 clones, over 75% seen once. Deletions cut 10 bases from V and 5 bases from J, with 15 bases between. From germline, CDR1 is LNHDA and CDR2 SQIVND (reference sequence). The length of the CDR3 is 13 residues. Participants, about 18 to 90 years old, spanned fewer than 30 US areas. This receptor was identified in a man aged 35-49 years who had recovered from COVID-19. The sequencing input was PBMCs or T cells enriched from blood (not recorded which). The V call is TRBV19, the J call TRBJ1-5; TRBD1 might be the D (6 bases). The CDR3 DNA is TGTGCCACCCGGGACACACAGGATCAGCCCCAGCATTTT. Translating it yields CATRDTQDQPQHF.